Shown below are 7 T cell receptor beta chains from a single sample sequenced in a study of T cells after posttransplantation cyclophosphamide. The repertoire was sequenced with immunoSEQ multiplex PCR; TCRdb's copy has only in-frame clones and lacks some. The data hold some 12,000 clones, with about 95% observed a single time. Source material: naive CD8+ T cells sorted from PBMCs. These receptors were obtained from a man aged 25 to 45 in good health and a related stem cell transplant donor.

V is TRBV5-1 and J is TRBJ1-2; D is perhaps TRBD1 (6 bases). In germline, CDR1 is SGHRS, CDR2 YFSETQ. V was pared by 2 bases and J by 4 bases, with 12 bases between. CDR3 size: 14 residues. The CDR3, as DNA: TGCGCCAGCAGCTTAGGGCAGGGGACCTATGGCTACACCTTC. Translated, it gives CASSLGQGTYGYTF.

The gene calls are TRBV7-3 and TRBJ2-1, with TRBD1 as a possible D gene (5 bases). Trimming took 5 bases from V and 0 from J, leaving 14 bases between them. CDR1 is SGHTA and CDR2 is FQGTGA in the germline V gene. This CDR3 has 16 residues. Written as DNA, the CDR3 is TGTGCCAGCAGCATGGGGCAGGCAAGCTCCTACAATGAGCAGTTCTTC. Residues: CASSMGQASSYNEQFF.

This rearrangement joins TRBV7-2 to TRBJ2-7; 8 bases are shared with TRBD1. In germline, CDR1 is SGHTA, CDR2 FQGNSA. Losses at the gene ends were 4 bases for V and 0 bases for J; bases not matched to a gene: 5. This CDR3 comprises 15 residues. DNA of the CDR3: TGTGCCAGCAGCTCCCAAGACAGGGGCTCCTACGAGCAGTACTTC. Residues: CASSSQDRGSYEQYF.

The V gene is TRBV7-8, the J gene TRBJ1-6; D is undetermined. V dropped 4 bases and J dropped 4 bases, with 11 bases sitting between them. The CDR3 extends over 15 amino acids. Germline CDR1 is SGHVS and CDR2 is FQNEAQ. This CDR3 is CASSSGREYNSPLHF. CDR3 sequence (DNA): TGTGCCAGCAGCTCCGGACGGGAGTATAATTCACCCCTCCACTTT.

The chain recombines TRBV2 with TRBJ1-6; perhaps TRBD1 as D (5 bases). The CDR3 runs 14 residues. The germline V gene has CDR1 SNHLY and CDR2 FYNNEI. Trimming removed 8 bases at V and 8 bases at J, with 16 bases between. CDR3 in amino acids: CASGPGQGYSPLHF. In DNA, the CDR3 is TGTGCCAGCGGTCCAGGACAAGGTTATTCACCCCTCCACTTT.

The chain recombines TRBV6-5 with TRBJ2-1, with TRBD1 as a possible D gene (6 bases). The V end lost 4 bases, the J end lost 0 bases, and 13 bases lay between the germline ends. The CDR3 has 16 amino acids. In germline, CDR1 is MNHEY, CDR2 SVGAGI. The CDR3 nucleotides read TGTGCCAGCAGTTCCGGGACAACGAGCTCCTACAATGAGCAGTTCTTC. It is translated as CASSSGTTSSYNEQFF.

J is TRBJ1-2 and V is TRBV27, with a possible D match to TRBD1 (5 bases). Between the trimmed V and J ends, which lost 5 bases and 4 bases, there was a span of 14 bases. Germline CDR1 is MNHEY and CDR2 is SMNVEV (reference sequence). The CDR3 runs to 14 residues. CDR3 region: CASSPGTGFYGYTF. CDR3 nucleotides: TGTGCCAGCAGTCCCGGGACTGGATTCTATGGCTACACCTTC.